This TCR beta chain was sequenced in a study of cytomegalovirus exposure and HLA in healthy donors. Researchers ran the PCR with 60 Vbeta and 13 Jbeta primers. Authors' data handling: As a later analysis found, there were approximately 80 million unique TCR beta chains, of which roughly 11 million were shared. Only in-frame clones appear in the TCRdb table, and some are missing; sequencing was by immunoSEQ multiplex PCR. V, J and clone size derive from that table, while D and trimming were established from the DNA sequence. This table has about 150,000 clones, about 76% appearing once. The V and J ends lost 4 bases and 2 bases, in that order; junction bases with no gene match: 11. The CDR3 length is 16 residues. CDR1 and CDR2 (germline): SGHRS, YFSETQ. Study results and limitations: Per published reports, the classifier diagnosed cytomegalovirus status with high specificity and sensitivity. The listing of 150 to 200 TCR beta chains classed them as cytomegalovirus-associated.

For this clone: Its antigen is unidentified.

The J gene is TRBJ1-2, the V gene TRBV5-1; 7 nucleotides line up with TRBD1. This clonotype was sampled from a young man in good health and CMV-seropositive. The sequencing input was PBMCs. The CDR3 DNA reads as TGCGCCAGCAGCCAGATGATAGGGGACAGAAACTATGGCTACACCTTC. This sequence encodes CASSQMIGDRNYGYTF.